This T cell receptor beta chain stems from a study of spatial heterogeneity in lung cancer. TCRdb re-analysed the 5' RACE reads in MiXCR, keeping a single row per CDR3 protein. The data contain around 87,000 distinct CDR3 sequences, about 12% of them singletons. Stated time point: sample taken at primary tumor resection. Sequencing covered unsorted whole RNA taken from tumor, nontumor lung or frozen PBMC. This clonotype was recorded a few times. The CDR3 consists of 16 residues. V dropped 2 bases and J dropped 0; count of bases not matched to a gene: 6. Germline-derived CDR1 and CDR2 are DFQATT and SNEGSKA (reference sequence).

This sequence originates from a male donor with early-stage non-small cell lung cancer. The chain employs TRBV20-1 and TRBJ1-1, with TRBD1 identical over 10 bases. This specimen consisted of PBMCs, obtained at surgery. The CDR3 spells CSARRGQGVMNTEAFF. The CDR3 DNA sequence: TGCAGTGCTAGAAGAGGACAGGGGGTCATGAACACTGAAGCTTTCTTT.